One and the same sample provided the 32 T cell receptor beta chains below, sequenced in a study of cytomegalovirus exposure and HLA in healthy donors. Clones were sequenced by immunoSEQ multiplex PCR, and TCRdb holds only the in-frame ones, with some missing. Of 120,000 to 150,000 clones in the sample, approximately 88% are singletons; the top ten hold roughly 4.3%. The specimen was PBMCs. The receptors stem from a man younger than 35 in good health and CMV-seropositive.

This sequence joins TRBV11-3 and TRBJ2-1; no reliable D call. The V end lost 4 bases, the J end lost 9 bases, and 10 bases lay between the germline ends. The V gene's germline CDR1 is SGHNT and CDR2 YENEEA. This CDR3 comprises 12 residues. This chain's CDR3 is CASSSLEAEQFF. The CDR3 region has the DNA TGTGCCAGCAGCTCCCTCGAGGCTGAGCAGTTCTTC.

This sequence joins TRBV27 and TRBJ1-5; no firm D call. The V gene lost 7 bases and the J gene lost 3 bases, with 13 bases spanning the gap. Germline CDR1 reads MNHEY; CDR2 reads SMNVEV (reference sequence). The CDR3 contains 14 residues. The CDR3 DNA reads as TGTGCCAGCAAAAATGCAGGTTCCAATCAGCCCCAGCATTTT. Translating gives CASKNAGSNQPQHF.

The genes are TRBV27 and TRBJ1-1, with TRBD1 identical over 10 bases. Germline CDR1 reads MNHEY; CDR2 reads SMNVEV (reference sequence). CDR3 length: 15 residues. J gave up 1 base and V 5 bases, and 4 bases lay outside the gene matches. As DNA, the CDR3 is TGTGCCAGCAGTCTTGGACAGGGGGGGAACACTGAAGCTTTCTTT. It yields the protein CASSLGQGGNTEAFF.

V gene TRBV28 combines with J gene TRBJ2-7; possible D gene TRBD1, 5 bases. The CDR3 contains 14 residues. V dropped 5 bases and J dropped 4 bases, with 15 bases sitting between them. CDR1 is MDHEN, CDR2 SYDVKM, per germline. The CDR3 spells CASSKGPQGYEQYF. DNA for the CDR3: TGTGCCAGCAGTAAGGGGCCTCAGGGTTACGAGCAGTACTTC.

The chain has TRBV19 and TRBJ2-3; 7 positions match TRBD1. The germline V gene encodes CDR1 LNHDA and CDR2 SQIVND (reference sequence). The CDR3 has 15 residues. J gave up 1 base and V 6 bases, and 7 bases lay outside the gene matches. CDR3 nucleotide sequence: TGTGCCAGTAGCGGTATAGGGGGCGGCACAGATACGCAGTATTTT. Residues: CASSGIGGGTDTQYF.

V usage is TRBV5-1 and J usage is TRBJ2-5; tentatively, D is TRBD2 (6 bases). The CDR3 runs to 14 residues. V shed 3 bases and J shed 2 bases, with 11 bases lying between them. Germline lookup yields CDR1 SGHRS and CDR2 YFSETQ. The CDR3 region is CASSYQAGQETQYF. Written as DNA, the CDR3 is TGCGCCAGCAGCTACCAAGCGGGTCAAGAGACCCAGTACTTC.

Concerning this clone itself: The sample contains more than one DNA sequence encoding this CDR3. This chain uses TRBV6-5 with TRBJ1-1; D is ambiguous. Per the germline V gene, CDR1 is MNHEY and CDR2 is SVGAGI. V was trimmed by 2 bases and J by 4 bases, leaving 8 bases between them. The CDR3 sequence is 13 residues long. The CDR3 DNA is TGTGCCAGCAGTTACGCGGGCACCACTGAAGCTTTCTTT. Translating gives CASSYAGTTEAFF.

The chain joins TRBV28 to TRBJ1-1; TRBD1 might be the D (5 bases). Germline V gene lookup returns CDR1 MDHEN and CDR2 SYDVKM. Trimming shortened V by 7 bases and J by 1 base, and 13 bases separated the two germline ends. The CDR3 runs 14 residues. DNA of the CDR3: TGTGCCAGCAAAGTGAGGGGAGGGAACACTGAAGCTTTCTTT. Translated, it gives CASKVRGGNTEAFF.

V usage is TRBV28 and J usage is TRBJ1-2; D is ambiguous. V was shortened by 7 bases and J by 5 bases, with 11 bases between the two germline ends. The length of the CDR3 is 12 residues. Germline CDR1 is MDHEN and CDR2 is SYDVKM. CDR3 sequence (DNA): TGTGCCAGCAACAATCCCGGGTATGGCTACACCTTC. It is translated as CASNNPGYGYTF.

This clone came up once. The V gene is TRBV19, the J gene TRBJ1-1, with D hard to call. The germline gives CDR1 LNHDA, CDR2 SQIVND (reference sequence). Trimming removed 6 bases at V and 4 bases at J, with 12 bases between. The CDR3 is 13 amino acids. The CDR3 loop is CASSPHRSTEAFF. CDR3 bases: TGTGCCAGTAGCCCACATAGGAGCACTGAAGCTTTCTTT.

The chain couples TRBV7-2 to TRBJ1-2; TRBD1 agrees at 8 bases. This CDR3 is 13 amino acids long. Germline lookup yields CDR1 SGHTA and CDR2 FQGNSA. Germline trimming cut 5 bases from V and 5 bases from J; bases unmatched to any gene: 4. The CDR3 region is CASSRDRHYGYTF. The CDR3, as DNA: TGTGCCAGCAGCCGGGACAGGCATTATGGCTACACCTTC.

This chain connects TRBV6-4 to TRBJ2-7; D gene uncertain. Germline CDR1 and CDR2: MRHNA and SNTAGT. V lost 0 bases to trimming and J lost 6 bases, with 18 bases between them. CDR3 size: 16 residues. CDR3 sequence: CASSDSLGHHPCEQYF. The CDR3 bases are TGTGCCAGCAGTGACTCCTTGGGCCATCACCCCTGCGAGCAGTACTTC.

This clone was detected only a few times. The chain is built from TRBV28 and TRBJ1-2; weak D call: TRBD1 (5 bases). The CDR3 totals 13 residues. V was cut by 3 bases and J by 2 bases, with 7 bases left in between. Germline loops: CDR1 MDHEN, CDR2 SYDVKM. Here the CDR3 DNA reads TGTGCCAGCAGTTTTAGGGGAAACTATGGCTACACCTTC. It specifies CASSFRGNYGYTF.

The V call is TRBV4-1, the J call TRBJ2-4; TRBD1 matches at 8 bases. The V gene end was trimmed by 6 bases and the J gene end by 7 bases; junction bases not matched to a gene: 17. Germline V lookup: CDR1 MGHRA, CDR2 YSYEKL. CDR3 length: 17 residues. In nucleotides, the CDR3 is TGCGCCAGCAGTCACCTTTGGGACAGGACCCGAGTCAACATTCAGTACTTC. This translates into CASSHLWDRTRVNIQYF.

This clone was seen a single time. CDR3 DNA sequence: TGCGCCAGCAGCCACGGACAGGGGGCGGATGGCTACACCTTC. This gives the protein CASSHGQGADGYTF. V usage is TRBV4-1 and J usage is TRBJ1-2, with 11 bases identical to TRBD1. The V gene's germline CDR1 is MGHRA and CDR2 YSYEKL. J lost 6 bases, V lost 3 bases, and 3 bases had no gene match. The CDR3 is made up of 14 amino acids.

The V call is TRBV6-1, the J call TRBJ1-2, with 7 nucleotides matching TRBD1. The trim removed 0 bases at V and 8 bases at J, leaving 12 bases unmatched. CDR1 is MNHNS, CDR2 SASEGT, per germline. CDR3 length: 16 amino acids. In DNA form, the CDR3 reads TGTGCCAGCAGTGAAGCCGCCGGGAGGGGGCGAAGAGGCTACACCTTC. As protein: CASSEAAGRGRRGYTF.

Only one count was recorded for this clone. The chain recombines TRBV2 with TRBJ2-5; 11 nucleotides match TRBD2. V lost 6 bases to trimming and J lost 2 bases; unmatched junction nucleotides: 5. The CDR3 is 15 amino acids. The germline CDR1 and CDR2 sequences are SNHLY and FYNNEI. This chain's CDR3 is CASSFLAGGQETQYF. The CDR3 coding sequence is TGTGCCAGCAGCTTTCTAGCGGGGGGTCAAGAGACCCAGTACTTC.

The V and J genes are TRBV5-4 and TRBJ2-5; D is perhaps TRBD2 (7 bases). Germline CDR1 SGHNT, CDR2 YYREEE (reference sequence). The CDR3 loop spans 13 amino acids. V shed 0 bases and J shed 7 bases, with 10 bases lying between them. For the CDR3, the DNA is TGTGCCAGCAGCTTGGTAGGGGGGGGGACCCAGTACTTC. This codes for CASSLVGGGTQYF. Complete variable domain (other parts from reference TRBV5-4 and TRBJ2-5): ETGVTQSPTHLIKTRGQQVTLRCSSQSGHNTVSWYQQALGQGPQFIFQYYREEENGRGNFPPRFSGLQFPNYSSELNVNALELDDSALYLCASSLVGGGTQYFGPGTRLLVL.

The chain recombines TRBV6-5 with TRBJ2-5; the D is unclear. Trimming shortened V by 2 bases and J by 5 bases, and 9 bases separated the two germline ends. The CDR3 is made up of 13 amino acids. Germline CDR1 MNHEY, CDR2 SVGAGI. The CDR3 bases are TGTGCCAGCAGTTACAGGAGACGGGAGACCCAGTACTTC. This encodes CASSYRRRETQYF.

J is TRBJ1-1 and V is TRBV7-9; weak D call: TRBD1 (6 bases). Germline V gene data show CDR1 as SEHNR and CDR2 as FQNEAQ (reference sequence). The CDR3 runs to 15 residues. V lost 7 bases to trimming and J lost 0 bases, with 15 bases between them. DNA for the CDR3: TGTGCCAGCACCGTTGAACAGGGATTGAACACTGAAGCTTTCTTT. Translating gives CASTVEQGLNTEAFF.

The CDR3 spells CSVGHRGQFEAFF. CDR3 in DNA: TGCAGCGTTGGTCACAGGGGTCAATTTGAAGCTTTCTTT. The chain combines TRBV29-1 with TRBJ1-1; the match to TRBD1 covers 7 bases. Germline V lookup: CDR1 SQVTM, CDR2 ANQGSEA. The CDR3 extends over 13 amino acids. V lost 4 bases to trimming and J lost 7 bases; unmatched junction nucleotides: 9.

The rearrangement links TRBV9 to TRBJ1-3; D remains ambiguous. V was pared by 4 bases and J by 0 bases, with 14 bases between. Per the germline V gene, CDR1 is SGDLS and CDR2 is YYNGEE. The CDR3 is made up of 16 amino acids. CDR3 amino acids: CASSPIGSSSGNTIYF. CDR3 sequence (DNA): TGTGCCAGCAGCCCGATCGGGTCCAGCTCTGGAAACACCATATATTTT.

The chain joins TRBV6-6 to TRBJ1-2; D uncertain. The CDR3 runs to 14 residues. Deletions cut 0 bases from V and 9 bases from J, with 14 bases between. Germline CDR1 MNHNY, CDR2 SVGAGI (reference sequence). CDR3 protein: CASSYSEGDRRYTF. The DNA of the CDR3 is TGTGCCAGCAGTTACTCGGAGGGAGATCGCCGCTACACCTTC.

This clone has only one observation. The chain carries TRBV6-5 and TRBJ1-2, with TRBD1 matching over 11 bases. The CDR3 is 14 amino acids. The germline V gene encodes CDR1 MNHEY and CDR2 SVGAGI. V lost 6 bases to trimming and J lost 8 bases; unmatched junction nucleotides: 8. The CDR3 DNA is TGTGCCAGCAGACCGGGACAGGGGGTTAGGGGCTACACCTTC. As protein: CASRPGQGVRGYTF.

CDR3 nucleotides: TGTGCCAGCAGGAGTAGTTATCAGCCCCAGCATTTT. Protein sequence: CASRSSYQPQHF. The chain employs TRBV25-1 and TRBJ1-5; D is unresolved. V lost 6 bases and J 5 bases, leaving 8 bases between the germline ends. The CDR3 runs to 12 residues. Per the germline V gene, CDR1 is MGHDK and CDR2 is SYGVNS. The full variable domain, its missing parts supplied by reference TRBV25-1 and TRBJ1-5, is EADIYQTPRYLVIGTGKKITLECSQTMGHDKMYWYQQDPGMELHLIHYSYGVNSTEKGDLSSESTVSRIRTEHFPLTLESARPSHTSQYLCASRSSYQPQHFGDGTRLSIL.

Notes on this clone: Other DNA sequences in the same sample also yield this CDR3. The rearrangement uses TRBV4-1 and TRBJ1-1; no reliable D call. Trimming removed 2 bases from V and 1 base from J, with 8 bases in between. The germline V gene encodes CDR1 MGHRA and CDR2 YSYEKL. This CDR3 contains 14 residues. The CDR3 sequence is CASSQRTGNTEAFF. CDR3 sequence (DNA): TGCGCCAGCAGCCAAAGGACTGGGAACACTGAAGCTTTCTTT.

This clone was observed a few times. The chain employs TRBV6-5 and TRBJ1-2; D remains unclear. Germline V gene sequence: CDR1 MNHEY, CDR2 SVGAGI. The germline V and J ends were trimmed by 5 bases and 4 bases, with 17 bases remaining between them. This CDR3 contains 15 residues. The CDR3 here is CASSTPWAGSYGYTF. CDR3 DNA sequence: TGTGCCAGCAGTACCCCCTGGGCGGGTTCCTATGGCTACACCTTC.

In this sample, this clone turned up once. The DNA of the CDR3 is TGTGCAAGTCGCCTAGAGAGCAGCGGTAGCTCCTACAATGAGCAGTTCTTC. The encoded protein is CASRLESSGSSYNEQFF. V gene TRBV12-2 combines with J gene TRBJ2-1; the table assigns TRBD2, which was not confirmed against the DNA. TRBV12-2 represents a pseudogene. The CDR3 is 17 residues long.

As DNA, the CDR3 is TGCGCCAGCAGCGATGGGACAGTGGAAGGGAACACCATATATTTT. This encodes CASSDGTVEGNTIYF. This chain links TRBV5-1 with TRBJ1-3; the match to TRBD1 covers 7 bases. The CDR3 extends over 15 amino acids. V gave up 4 bases and J gave up 7 bases; unmatched junction bases: 11. The V gene's germline CDR1 is SGHRS and CDR2 YFSETQ.

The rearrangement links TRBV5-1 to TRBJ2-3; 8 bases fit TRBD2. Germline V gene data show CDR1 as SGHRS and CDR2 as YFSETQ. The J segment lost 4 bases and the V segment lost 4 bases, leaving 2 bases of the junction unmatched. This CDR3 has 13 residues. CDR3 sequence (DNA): TGCGCCAGCAGCCCCGGGGGGGCAGATACGCAGTATTTT. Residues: CASSPGGADTQYF.

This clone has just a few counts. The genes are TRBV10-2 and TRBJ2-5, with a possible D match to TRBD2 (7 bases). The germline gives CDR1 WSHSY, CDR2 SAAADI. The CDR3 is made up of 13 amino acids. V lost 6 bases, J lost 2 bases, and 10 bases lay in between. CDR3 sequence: CASRGGPQETQYF. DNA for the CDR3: TGCGCCAGCAGGGGGGGGCCTCAAGAGACCCAGTACTTC.

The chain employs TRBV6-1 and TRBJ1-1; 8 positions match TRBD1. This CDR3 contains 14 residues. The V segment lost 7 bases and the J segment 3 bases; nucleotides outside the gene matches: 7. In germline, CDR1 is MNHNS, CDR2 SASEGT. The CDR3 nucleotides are TGTGCCAGCACCTTCGGACAGGGTGACACTGAAGCTTTCTTT. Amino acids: CASTFGQGDTEAFF.